Listed below are T cell receptor beta chains from one sample, sequenced in a study of T cell responses to AZD1222 COVID-19 vaccine. Generated by immunoSEQ multiplex PCR, the TCRdb table keeps only in-frame clones and is missing some. The repertoire includes about 150,000 clones, approximately 90% of them detected once, and 6.9% sits in the top ten. The input for sequencing was peripheral blood, taken after recovery from COVID-19. Receptors were obtained from an adult who had recovered from COVID-19. CDR3s include the opening cysteine and the closing phenylalanine or tryptophan. The D gene is left open where the match is weak. Clone size is not always given. Where it is, it says once, few, many or a class for expanded clones.

d_call: NA
clone_size: NA
cdr3_length: 16
v_call: TRBV2
j_call: TRBJ2-5
cdr3_aa: CASRAPRVASQETQYF
cdr3_nt: TGTGCCAGCAGGGCCCCCCGGGTAGCTAGTCAAGAGACCCAGTACTTC

d_call: NA
clone_size: NA
cdr3_length: 13
v_call: TRBV7-3
j_call: TRBJ1-1
cdr3_aa: CASSLRRDTEAFF
cdr3_nt: TGTGCCAGCAGCTTAAGGAGAGACACTGAAGCTTTCTTT

d_call: NA
clone_size: NA
cdr3_length: 16
v_call: TRBV4-1
j_call: TRBJ2-3
cdr3_aa: CASSQRERDLNGGQYF
cdr3_nt: TGCGCCAGCAGCCAACGTGAACGGGATTTAAATGGGGGGCAGTATTTT

d_call: TRBD2
clone_size: NA
cdr3_length: 14
v_call: TRBV5-4
j_call: TRBJ2-7
cdr3_aa: CASSFPGLAEEQYF
cdr3_nt: TGTGCCAGCAGCTTCCCGGGACTAGCGGAGGAGCAGTACTTC

d_call: NA
clone_size: NA
cdr3_length: 15
v_call: TRBV15
j_call: TRBJ2-7
cdr3_aa: CAASRDRGRATEQYF
cdr3_nt: TGTGCCGCCAGCAGAGATCGGGGCAGGGCCACCGAGCAGTACTTC

d_call: NA
clone_size: NA
cdr3_length: 15
v_call: TRBV28
j_call: TRBJ1-5
cdr3_aa: CASSSDTYSNQPQHF
cdr3_nt: TGTGCCAGCAGTTCCGACACCTATAGCAATCAGCCCCAGCATTTT

d_call: TRBD2
clone_size: NA
cdr3_length: 14
v_call: TRBV27
j_call: TRBJ2-1
cdr3_aa: CATSIAGPNNEQFF
cdr3_nt: TGTGCCACCTCAATAGCGGGACCCAACAATGAGCAGTTCTTC

d_call: NA
clone_size: NA
cdr3_length: 13
v_call: TRBV7-2
j_call: TRBJ2-3
cdr3_aa: CASSFDGTDTQYF
cdr3_nt: TGTGCCAGCAGCTTCGACGGCACAGATACGCAGTATTTT

d_call: NA
clone_size: NA
cdr3_length: 14
v_call: TRBV5-1
j_call: TRBJ1-4
cdr3_aa: CASSLQTYNEKLFF
cdr3_nt: TGCGCCAGCAGCTTGCAAACGTACAATGAAAAACTGTTTTTT

d_call: TRBD1
clone_size: NA
cdr3_length: 16
v_call: TRBV24-1
j_call: TRBJ1-2
cdr3_aa: CATSDSLQGANYGYTF
cdr3_nt: TGTGCCACCAGTGATTCTCTACAGGGGGCTAACTATGGCTACACCTTC

d_call: NA
clone_size: NA
cdr3_length: 16
v_call: TRBV5-1
j_call: TRBJ2-7
cdr3_aa: CASSSTLTGGSYEQYF
cdr3_nt: TGCGCCAGCAGCTCGACCCTAACAGGTGGGTCCTACGAGCAGTACTTC

d_call: NA
clone_size: NA
cdr3_length: 16
v_call: TRBV18
j_call: TRBJ1-1
cdr3_aa: CASSPRPPPGEAEAFF
cdr3_nt: TGTGCCAGCTCACCACGCCCACCACCAGGGGAGGCTGAAGCTTTCTTT

d_call: NA
clone_size: NA
cdr3_length: 14
v_call: TRBV7-9
j_call: TRBJ2-1
cdr3_aa: CASSLMRDENEQFF
cdr3_nt: TGTGCCAGCAGCTTAATGCGGGACGAGAATGAGCAGTTCTTC

d_call: TRBD2
clone_size: NA
cdr3_length: 21
v_call: TRBV2
j_call: TRBJ2-4
cdr3_aa: CASTWTGAVTSGSQAKNIQYF
cdr3_nt: TGTGCCAGCACCTGGACCGGGGCGGTGACTAGCGGGAGTCAGGCCAAAAACATTCAGTACTTC

d_call: NA
clone_size: once
cdr3_length: 16
v_call: TRBV18
j_call: TRBJ2-7
cdr3_aa: CASSPPIPGRTYEQYF
cdr3_nt: TGTGCCAGCTCACCGCCCATCCCGGGCCGGACCTACGAGCAGTACTTC

d_call: NA
clone_size: NA
cdr3_length: 12
v_call: TRBV11-2
j_call: TRBJ2-7
cdr3_aa: CASSRDRYEQYF
cdr3_nt: TGTGCCAGCAGCCGGGACCGATACGAGCAGTACTTC

d_call: NA
clone_size: NA
cdr3_length: 14
v_call: TRBV6-2/TRBV6-3
j_call: TRBJ1-2
cdr3_aa: CASSFGPLIGGYTF
cdr3_nt: TGTGCCAGCAGTTTCGGGCCCCTCATCGGGGGCTACACCTTC

d_call: NA
clone_size: NA
cdr3_length: 15
v_call: TRBV19
j_call: TRBJ2-1
cdr3_aa: CASSPFFGRGNEQFF
cdr3_nt: TGTGCCAGTAGTCCTTTCTTCGGGAGAGGGAATGAGCAGTTCTTC

d_call: NA
clone_size: NA
cdr3_length: 12
v_call: TRBV29-1
j_call: TRBJ1-1
cdr3_aa: CSVVREYTEAFF
cdr3_nt: TGCAGCGTTGTTCGGGAGTACACTGAAGCTTTCTTT